These T cell receptor beta chains were read from a single sample in a study of blood T cell repertoires in COVID-19. Sequencing was performed with immunoSEQ multiplex PCR; in TCRdb, only in-frame clones are kept and a portion is missing. The data show 400,000 to 500,000 clones, roughly 88% seen once. Specimen: PBMCs or T cells enriched from blood (not recorded which). The receptors originated from a woman between 18 and 29 years old who had been exposed to COVID-19. The CDR3 runs from the conserved cysteine through the conserved F or W. The order of the fields is J gene, V gene, clone size, D gene, CDR3 DNA, CDR3 protein. A D gene is named only where the DNA matches it firmly. A clone size is listed for some rows: how often the clone was seen (once, few, many), or a class if it is expanded.

j_call: TRBJ2-2; v_call: TRBV11-2; clone_size: -; d_call: -; cdr3_nt: TGTGCCAGCAGATCGTGGCCTAGCAGCTCGAACACCGGGGAGCTGTTTTTT; cdr3_aa: CASRSWPSSSNTGELFF
j_call: TRBJ2-3; v_call: TRBV18; clone_size: -; d_call: -; cdr3_nt: TGTGCCAACCGGGAGTCGGGGAGCACAGATACGCAGTATTTT; cdr3_aa: CANRESGSTDTQYF
j_call: TRBJ2-1; v_call: TRBV30; clone_size: -; d_call: TRBD2; cdr3_nt: TGTGCCTGGAGGCGGGGGAGCTCCTACAATGAGCAGTTCTTC; cdr3_aa: CAWRRGSSYNEQFF
j_call: TRBJ2-1; v_call: TRBV6-5; clone_size: -; d_call: TRBD1; cdr3_nt: TGTGCCAGCAGTTCAAGACAGGGCCCCTACAATGAGCAGTTCTTC; cdr3_aa: CASSSRQGPYNEQFF
j_call: TRBJ2-3; v_call: TRBV5-8; clone_size: -; d_call: TRBD1; cdr3_nt: TGTGCCAGCAGCCTGGACAGGAGAGATACGCAGTATTTT; cdr3_aa: CASSLDRRDTQYF
j_call: TRBJ1-2; v_call: TRBV27; clone_size: once; d_call: -; cdr3_nt: TGTGCCAGCAGTTTAGGGGGGGACTATGGCTACACCTTC; cdr3_aa: CASSLGGDYGYTF
j_call: TRBJ2-1; v_call: TRBV9; clone_size: -; d_call: TRBD2; cdr3_nt: TGTGCCAGCAGCGTAACTGCTAGCGGGGGTCGCAATGAGCAGTTCTTC; cdr3_aa: CASSVTASGGRNEQFF
j_call: TRBJ1-1; v_call: TRBV7-2; clone_size: once; d_call: TRBD1; cdr3_nt: TGTGCCAGCAGCCTGAGGAGCACAGGGGTTATGAACACTGAAGCTTTCTTT; cdr3_aa: CASSLRSTGVMNTEAFF
j_call: TRBJ1-3; v_call: TRBV12-3/TRBV12-4; clone_size: -; d_call: -; cdr3_nt: TGTGCCAGCAGTGTAGACAGCGGAAACACCATATATTTT; cdr3_aa: CASSVDSGNTIYF
j_call: TRBJ1-2; v_call: TRBV6-5; clone_size: -; d_call: TRBD1; cdr3_nt: TGTGCCAGCAGGGGGACAGGGTCGAACTATGGCTACACCTTC; cdr3_aa: CASRGTGSNYGYTF
j_call: TRBJ2-2; v_call: TRBV7-7; clone_size: -; d_call: TRBD2; cdr3_nt: TGTGCCAGCAGCTCCCTAGCGGGAGCAACCGGGGAGCTGTTTTTT; cdr3_aa: CASSSLAGATGELFF
j_call: TRBJ2-7; v_call: TRBV30; clone_size: -; d_call: TRBD1; cdr3_nt: TGTGCCTGGGCCCCCACGGGGCCCAGGGGGACCGACGAGCAGTACTTC; cdr3_aa: CAWAPTGPRGTDEQYF
j_call: TRBJ1-3; v_call: TRBV4-1; clone_size: -; d_call: -; cdr3_nt: TGCGCCAGCAGCCAAGATCCCCGGAGCGGGGCTCGGAACACCATATATTTT; cdr3_aa: CASSQDPRSGARNTIYF
j_call: TRBJ2-4; v_call: TRBV27; clone_size: -; d_call: -; cdr3_nt: TGTGCCAGCAGTTCCGGACTGCTACTAGCCAAAAACATTCAGTACTTC; cdr3_aa: CASSSGLLLAKNIQYF
j_call: TRBJ2-5; v_call: TRBV7-2; clone_size: -; d_call: -; cdr3_nt: TGTGCCAGCAGCTTAGTGACAGTAGGGGAGACCCAGTACTTC; cdr3_aa: CASSLVTVGETQYF
j_call: TRBJ1-5; v_call: TRBV30; clone_size: -; d_call: -; cdr3_nt: TGTTCGTGTAAGGACAGTAATAGCAATCAGCCCCAGCATTTT; cdr3_aa: CSCKDSNSNQPQHF
j_call: TRBJ2-7; v_call: TRBV21-1; clone_size: -; d_call: -; cdr3_nt: TGTGCCAGCAGCAAAGGCGGGACAGGGGAACACGAGCAGTACTTC; cdr3_aa: CASSKGGTGEHEQYF
j_call: TRBJ1-1; v_call: TRBV3-1/TRBV3-2; clone_size: -; d_call: -; cdr3_nt: TGTGCCAGCAGCCTGCCGGGGAACACTGAAGCTTTCTTT; cdr3_aa: CASSLPGNTEAFF
j_call: TRBJ2-5; v_call: TRBV15; clone_size: -; d_call: TRBD1; cdr3_nt: TGTGCCACCAGCAGTGAATACAGGGGGCCGGAGACCCAGTACTTC; cdr3_aa: CATSSEYRGPETQYF
j_call: TRBJ2-1; v_call: TRBV28; clone_size: -; d_call: TRBD2; cdr3_nt: TGTGCCAGCAGCCTAGCGGGAGCAGCCTCCTACAATGAGCAGTTCTTC; cdr3_aa: CASSLAGAASYNEQFF
j_call: TRBJ2-5; v_call: TRBV19; clone_size: -; d_call: TRBD1; cdr3_nt: TGTGCCAGTACTCTTGGACAGGGAATGGTAGAGACCCAGTACTTC; cdr3_aa: CASTLGQGMVETQYF
j_call: TRBJ2-1; v_call: TRBV5-1; clone_size: -; d_call: -; cdr3_nt: TGCGCCAGCAGCTTGGTGCCGGGAGATGAGCAGTTCTTC; cdr3_aa: CASSLVPGDEQFF
j_call: TRBJ1-6; v_call: TRBV28; clone_size: -; d_call: TRBD1; cdr3_nt: TGTGCCAGCAGCAGCGCGGACAGGCCGTATAATTCACCCCTCCACTTT; cdr3_aa: CASSSADRPYNSPLHF
j_call: TRBJ1-1; v_call: TRBV6-5; clone_size: -; d_call: TRBD1; cdr3_nt: TGTGCCAGCAGGACGGACAGGGCGACGAACACTGAAGCTTTCTTT; cdr3_aa: CASRTDRATNTEAFF
j_call: TRBJ1-2; v_call: TRBV5-1; clone_size: -; d_call: -; cdr3_nt: TGCGCCAGCAGCTTCACAGGGCCCACCCCATTTGGCTACACCTTC; cdr3_aa: CASSFTGPTPFGYTF
j_call: TRBJ2-2; v_call: TRBV2; clone_size: -; d_call: TRBD1; cdr3_nt: TGTGCCAGCACTAAACAGGGGGCTGACACCGGGGAGCTGTTTTTT; cdr3_aa: CASTKQGADTGELFF
j_call: TRBJ2-2; v_call: TRBV3-1/TRBV3-2; clone_size: -; d_call: TRBD1; cdr3_nt: TGTGCCAGCAGCCAATTAATGTCGGGGACAGGGCACACCGGGGAGCTGTTTTTT; cdr3_aa: CASSQLMSGTGHTGELFF
j_call: TRBJ2-7; v_call: TRBV13; clone_size: -; d_call: TRBD2; cdr3_nt: TGTGCCAGCGCCGCGGGGGGCGGATTCCCCTACGAGCAGTACTTC; cdr3_aa: CASAAGGGFPYEQYF
j_call: TRBJ1-3; v_call: TRBV5-4; clone_size: once; d_call: -; cdr3_nt: TGTGCCAGCAGCCGTGACAGCTCTGGAAACACCATATATTTT; cdr3_aa: CASSRDSSGNTIYF
j_call: TRBJ2-7; v_call: TRBV28; clone_size: -; d_call: TRBD1; cdr3_nt: TGTGCCAGCAGGGGGACAGGGCAAAGGGGGCCCTACGAGCAGTACTTC; cdr3_aa: CASRGTGQRGPYEQYF
j_call: TRBJ1-4; v_call: TRBV28; clone_size: -; d_call: TRBD1; cdr3_nt: TGTGCCAGCAGTTTGGCTGGGACAGCAAAACTGTTTTTT; cdr3_aa: CASSLAGTAKLFF
j_call: TRBJ2-3; v_call: TRBV15; clone_size: once; d_call: -; cdr3_nt: TGTGCCACCGGAGAGCGGCGCACAGATACGCAGTATTTT; cdr3_aa: CATGERRTDTQYF
j_call: TRBJ2-7; v_call: TRBV6-6; clone_size: -; d_call: TRBD2; cdr3_nt: TGTGCCAGCAGTCCAGGACCAGGGGGAAGCGGGAGGTACCCCTACGAGCAGTACTTC; cdr3_aa: CASSPGPGGSGRYPYEQYF
j_call: TRBJ1-2; v_call: TRBV6-5; clone_size: -; d_call: -; cdr3_nt: TGTGCCAGCAGCCGGACGGGGAACTATGGCTACACCTTC; cdr3_aa: CASSRTGNYGYTF
j_call: TRBJ2-7; v_call: TRBV7-9; clone_size: -; d_call: -; cdr3_nt: TGTGCCAGCAGCGTGGATCCCGGGCGGGGGCAGTACTTC; cdr3_aa: CASSVDPGRGQYF
j_call: TRBJ2-2; v_call: TRBV5-4; clone_size: -; d_call: -; cdr3_nt: TGTGCCAGCAGCGCGGGTAGGAACACCGGGGAGCTGTTTTTT; cdr3_aa: CASSAGRNTGELFF
j_call: TRBJ1-5; v_call: TRBV18; clone_size: -; d_call: -; cdr3_nt: TGTGCCAGCTCACCGACTGGTCCCGAGCCCCAGCATTTT; cdr3_aa: CASSPTGPEPQHF
j_call: TRBJ2-7; v_call: TRBV4-2; clone_size: once; d_call: TRBD2; cdr3_nt: TGTGCCAGCAGCCAAGGCGCGGCGGGGGTACTAGAGCAGTACTTC; cdr3_aa: CASSQGAAGVLEQYF
j_call: TRBJ2-7; v_call: TRBV28; clone_size: -; d_call: -; cdr3_nt: TGTGCCAGCAGTGGACTTCGGAAAGCCTACGAGCAGTACTTC; cdr3_aa: CASSGLRKAYEQYF
j_call: TRBJ2-2; v_call: TRBV9; clone_size: -; d_call: TRBD2; cdr3_nt: TGTGCCAGCAGCCCCGAGGGACTAGCGGGAGGGTCCGGGGAGCTGTTTTTT; cdr3_aa: CASSPEGLAGGSGELFF
j_call: TRBJ2-5; v_call: TRBV7-2; clone_size: -; d_call: -; cdr3_nt: TGTGCCAGCAGCTTAGGAGGCGGCGAGACCCAGTACTTC; cdr3_aa: CASSLGGGETQYF
j_call: TRBJ2-1; v_call: TRBV5-6; clone_size: -; d_call: TRBD2; cdr3_nt: TGTGCCAGCAGCTTAATAGCGGGGGGGTACAATGAGCAGTTCTTC; cdr3_aa: CASSLIAGGYNEQFF
j_call: TRBJ2-3; v_call: TRBV7-8; clone_size: once; d_call: TRBD2; cdr3_nt: TGTGCCAGCAGCGCGCTTAGCGGGGGGGTTGATACGCAGTATTTT; cdr3_aa: CASSALSGGVDTQYF
j_call: TRBJ1-2; v_call: TRBV29-1; clone_size: -; d_call: -; cdr3_nt: TGCGCCGCTGGAGCGGGGGATAACTATGGCTACACCTTC; cdr3_aa: CAAGAGDNYGYTF
j_call: TRBJ1-3; v_call: TRBV7-9; clone_size: -; d_call: -; cdr3_nt: TGTGCCAGCAGGGGGGAGGGGGACTCTGGAAACACCATATATTTT; cdr3_aa: CASRGEGDSGNTIYF
j_call: TRBJ2-1; v_call: TRBV25-1; clone_size: few; d_call: -; cdr3_nt: TGTGCCAGCAGTAACCCGGCCACAGGTGTCGACAATGAGCAGTTCTTC; cdr3_aa: CASSNPATGVDNEQFF
j_call: TRBJ2-4; v_call: TRBV28; clone_size: -; d_call: -; cdr3_nt: TGTGCCAGCAGTGTAGCCAACATTCAGTACTTC; cdr3_aa: CASSVANIQYF
j_call: TRBJ2-7; v_call: TRBV20-1; clone_size: -; d_call: -; cdr3_nt: TGCAGTGCTAGTCGGAGCTCCTACGAGCAGTACTTC; cdr3_aa: CSASRSSYEQYF
j_call: TRBJ1-1; v_call: TRBV28; clone_size: -; d_call: TRBD1; cdr3_nt: TGTGCCAGCAGTTTTGGACAGGGGCAGAGAGCTTTCTTT; cdr3_aa: CASSFGQGQRAFF
j_call: TRBJ1-4; v_call: TRBV27; clone_size: -; d_call: TRBD1; cdr3_nt: TGTGCCAGCAGTTTATCGGGGACAGTTGCTAATGAAAAACTGTTTTTT; cdr3_aa: CASSLSGTVANEKLFF
j_call: TRBJ2-5; v_call: TRBV11-2; clone_size: -; d_call: -; cdr3_nt: TGTGCCAGCAGCTACGGTACCAGGGCTGAGACCCAGTACTTC; cdr3_aa: CASSYGTRAETQYF
j_call: TRBJ2-3; v_call: TRBV10-3; clone_size: once; d_call: -; cdr3_nt: TGTGCCATTAGCTTATCAGATACGCAGTATTTT; cdr3_aa: CAISLSDTQYF
j_call: TRBJ1-1; v_call: TRBV12-3/TRBV12-4; clone_size: -; d_call: -; cdr3_nt: TGTGCCAGCAGTTTCGGCGGGGTCACTGAAGCTTTCTTT; cdr3_aa: CASSFGGVTEAFF